A single sample is the source of the 25 T cell receptor beta chains below, sequenced in a study of blood T cell repertoires in COVID-19. The table came from immunoSEQ multiplex PCR; TCRdb's copy has only in-frame clones and leaves some out. The data show approximately 210,000 clones, 80% to 90% seen once. The sample was peripheral blood. The source of these receptors is a woman aged 45-60 years with active or convalescent COVID-19.

The chain employs TRBV2 and TRBJ1-2; 9 bases fit TRBD1. This CDR3 contains 15 residues. Trimming at V came to 6 bases and at J to 7 bases, leaving 12 bases not matched to a gene. Germline V gene sequence: CDR1 SNHLY, CDR2 FYNNEI. The CDR3 DNA reads TGTGCCAGCAGCCCCCGGGGGACAGGGCCATCTGGCTACACCTTC. As protein: CASSPRGTGPSGYTF.

The chain uses TRBV28 and TRBJ2-3; 7 bases are shared with TRBD2. J lost 4 bases, V lost 3 bases, and 7 bases had no gene match. The CDR3 length is 15 residues. The germline CDR1 and CDR2 sequences are MDHEN and SYDVKM. CDR3 amino acids: CASSFPAGRADTQYF. In DNA form, the CDR3 reads TGTGCCAGCAGTTTTCCAGCGGGACGCGCAGATACGCAGTATTTT. The full variable domain, completed using reference TRBV28 and TRBJ2-3, is DVKVTQSSRYLVKRTGEKVFLECVQDMDHENMFWYRQDPGLGLRLIYFSYDVKMKEKGDIPEGYSVSREKKERFSLILESASTNQTSMYLCASSFPAGRADTQYFGPGTRLTVL.

This clone was observed once. The chain has TRBV10-1 and TRBJ2-3, with D perhaps matching TRBD1 (5 bases). CDR1 WNHNN and CDR2 SYGVQD come from the germline V gene (reference sequence). The CDR3 is 11 amino acids. Trimming removed 2 bases at V and 9 bases at J, with 6 bases between. For the CDR3, the DNA is TGCGCCAGCAGTGAGGGGGCCACGCAGTATTTT. Protein: CASSEGATQYF.

This sequence joins TRBV4-1 and TRBJ2-1; the D is unclear. V was clipped by 0 bases and J by 4 bases, with 10 bases between them. Per germline, CDR1 MGHRA and CDR2 YSYEKL. The length of the CDR3 is 15 residues. CDR3 protein: CASSQDPAQYNEQFF. The CDR3 DNA is TGCGCCAGCAGCCAAGATCCGGCACAGTACAATGAGCAGTTCTTC.

The J gene is TRBJ1-5, the V gene TRBV21-1; the table calls TRBD1, which could not be checked here. TRBV21-1 represents a pseudogene. The CDR3 contains 14 residues. The CDR3 loop reads CASSKGTGHQPQHF. The CDR3 DNA sequence: TGTGCCAGCAGCAAGGGGACAGGGCATCAGCCCCAGCATTTT.

V usage is TRBV5-4 and J usage is TRBJ1-1; possibly TRBD1 for D (5 bases). The germline V and J ends were trimmed by 6 bases and 4 bases, with 10 bases remaining between them. Per germline, CDR1 SGHNT and CDR2 YYREEE (reference sequence). The CDR3 sequence is 12 residues long. For the CDR3, the DNA is TGTGCCAGCATGCGGGGCGGCACTGAAGCTTTCTTT. It yields the protein CASMRGGTEAFF.

This chain uses TRBV2 with TRBJ2-3, with D possibly matching TRBD1 (5 bases). Per germline, CDR1 SNHLY and CDR2 FYNNEI. V was cut by 7 bases and J by 3 bases, with 14 bases left in between. The CDR3 totals 14 residues. CDR3 sequence: CASKSQVTTDTQYF. CDR3 bases: TGTGCCAGCAAGTCACAGGTGACGACAGATACGCAGTATTTT.

This rearrangement joins TRBV5-4 to TRBJ2-7; 12 positions agree with TRBD1. The CDR3 runs to 15 residues. With V trimmed by 1 base and J by 5 bases, 4 bases remained unmatched. CDR1 is SGHNT, CDR2 YYREEE, per germline (reference sequence). CDR3 nucleotide sequence: TGTGCCAGCAGCTTGAGGGGACAGGGGGCCCACGAGCAGTACTTC. Its translation is CASSLRGQGAHEQYF.

The chain has TRBV5-6 and TRBJ2-7; 8 nucleotides agree with TRBD1. This CDR3 comprises 13 residues. V was clipped by 7 bases and J by 6 bases; unmatched bases: 9. Germline CDR1 and CDR2: SGHDT and YYEEEE. This chain's CDR3 is CASGLDRACEQYV. CDR3 coding DNA: TGTGCCAGCGGCCTGGACAGGGCTTGCGAGCAGTACGTC.

V usage is TRBV7-7 and J usage is TRBJ2-5; the match to TRBD1 covers 7 bases. The CDR3 is 16 residues long. The germline gives CDR1 SSHAT, CDR2 FNYEAQ (reference sequence). Unmatched junction bases numbered 10, after V lost 1 base and J lost 5 bases. DNA of the CDR3: TGTGCCAGCAGCTTAGGGGGTACAGGGGCTGGGGAGACCCAGTACTTC. This encodes CASSLGGTGAGETQYF.

The chain carries TRBV28 and TRBJ1-5; tentative D call: TRBD1 (5 bases). The V gene's germline CDR1 is MDHEN and CDR2 SYDVKM. This CDR3 region has 14 residues. V lost 2 bases and J lost 11, with 16 bases in between. The CDR3 DNA reads as TGTGCCAGCAGTTTAGGGGGGTCGACAAGGGCCCAGCATTTT. Protein product: CASSLGGSTRAQHF.

The CDR3: CASSPPGTDTQYF. The CDR3 nucleotides are TGTGCCAGCAGTCCCCCCGGCACAGATACGCAGTATTTT. This chain connects TRBV12-3 or TRBV12-4 to TRBJ2-3; no reliable D call. V was pared by 5 bases and J by 1 base, with 7 bases between. This CDR3 has 13 residues.

The chain carries TRBV6-1 and TRBJ2-6, with D hard to call. Germline values: CDR1 MNHNS, CDR2 SASEGT. Deletions cut 0 bases from V and 0 bases from J, with 15 bases between. CDR3 size: 19 residues. The DNA for the CDR3 is TGTGCCAGCAGTGAAGCGCTTGGAGCCCCGAGCTCTGGGGCCAACGTCCTGACTTTC. Amino acid sequence: CASSEALGAPSSGANVLTF.

V gene TRBV6-5 combines with J gene TRBJ2-7; D is uncertain. Between the trimmed V and J ends, which lost 5 bases and 1 base, there was a span of 9 bases. Germline V CDR1 and CDR2: MNHEY, SVGAGI. The CDR3 runs to 13 residues. CDR3 sequence (DNA): TGTGCCAGCAGTCCCCCCAGGTCCTACGAGCAGTACGTC. It yields the protein CASSPPRSYEQYV.

The V and J genes are TRBV4-1 and TRBJ2-3, with 12 bases fitting TRBD2. CDR1 and CDR2 (germline): MGHRA, YSYEKL. CDR3 length: 16 amino acids. V gave up 1 base and J gave up 5 bases; unmatched junction bases: 4. CDR3 in amino acids: CASSQGPLAGGDTQYF. CDR3 sequence (DNA): TGCGCCAGCAGCCAAGGCCCACTAGCGGGGGGAGATACGCAGTATTTT.

The chain recombines TRBV18 with TRBJ1-6, with TRBD1 identical over 7 bases. Germline lookup yields CDR1 KGHSH and CDR2 LQKENI. The CDR3 sequence is 16 residues long. The V segment lost 3 bases and the J segment 5 bases; nucleotides outside the gene matches: 7. In nucleotides, the CDR3 is TGTGCCAGCTCACCGACAGGGTCTGGCGATAATTCACCCCTCCACTTT. Protein product: CASSPTGSGDNSPLHF.

J is TRBJ1-6 and V is TRBV28; D might be TRBD1 (5 bases). The CDR3 runs 14 residues. Per the germline V gene, CDR1 is MDHEN and CDR2 is SYDVKM. Trimming pared 3 bases from V and 10 bases from J, leaving 13 bases between. DNA for the CDR3: TGTGCCAGCAGTTTTGAGCAGGGCCGGTCACCCCTCCACTTT. Translation gives CASSFEQGRSPLHF. Complete variable domain (other parts from reference TRBV28 and TRBJ1-6): DVKVTQSSRYLVKRTGEKVFLECVQDMDHENMFWYRQDPGLGLRLIYFSYDVKMKEKGDIPEGYSVSREKKERFSLILESASTNQTSMYLCASSFEQGRSPLHFGNGTRLTVT.

This chain connects TRBV19 to TRBJ2-2, with D perhaps TRBD2 (5 bases). The length of the CDR3 is 13 residues. The germline V and J ends were trimmed by 4 bases and 8 bases, with 11 bases remaining between them. The germline V gene encodes CDR1 LNHDA and CDR2 SQIVND (reference sequence). The CDR3 sequence: CASSTGLRGELFF. The CDR3 DNA reads TGTGCCAGTAGTACCGGACTGCGAGGGGAGCTGTTTTTT. The full variable domain, rest sourced from reference TRBV19 and TRBJ2-2, is DGGITQSPKYLFRKEGQNVTLSCEQNLNHDAMYWYRQDPGQGLRLIYYSQIVNDFQKGDIAEGYSVSREKKESFPLTVTSAQKNPTAFYLCASSTGLRGELFFGEGSRLTVL.

The V gene is TRBV28, the J gene TRBJ2-2; 14 nucleotides align to TRBD2. CDR3 length: 19 residues. V gave up 7 bases and J gave up 4 bases; unmatched junction bases: 14. Germline V gene sequence: CDR1 MDHEN, CDR2 SYDVKM. This CDR3 reads CASTAGLAGVGGTTGELFF. Written as DNA, the CDR3 is TGTGCCAGCACCGCGGGACTAGCGGGAGTCGGGGGAACCACCGGGGAGCTGTTTTTT. The complete variable domain, with remaining parts taken from reference TRBV28 and TRBJ2-2, reads DVKVTQSSRYLVKRTGEKVFLECVQDMDHENMFWYRQDPGLGLRLIYFSYDVKMKEKGDIPEGYSVSREKKERFSLILESASTNQTSMYLCASTAGLAGVGGTTGELFFGEGSRLTVL.

This clone was seen only a few times. V usage is TRBV27 and J usage is TRBJ1-2; 11 bases line up with TRBD1. Germline values: CDR1 MNHEY, CDR2 SMNVEV (reference sequence). CDR3 length: 14 residues. V dropped 6 bases and J dropped 7; count of bases not matched to a gene: 7. The CDR3 reads CASSVGQGAAGYTF. The CDR3, as DNA: TGTGCCAGCAGCGTAGGACAGGGGGCGGCTGGCTACACCTTC.

This rearrangement joins TRBV5-1 to TRBJ1-1, with 8 nucleotides matching TRBD1. There are 16 residues in the CDR3. The J segment lost 7 bases and the V segment lost 4 bases, leaving 15 bases of the junction unmatched. Germline CDR1 reads SGHRS; CDR2 reads YFSETQ. The chain's CDR3 is CASSQGRGQTINEAFF. The CDR3 DNA reads TGCGCCAGCAGCCAAGGCAGGGGGCAAACAATAAATGAAGCTTTCTTT.

This clone was seen a handful of times. The chain couples TRBV4-1 to TRBJ2-1; 8 bases are shared with TRBD2. The germline CDR1 and CDR2 sequences are MGHRA and YSYEKL. The V gene end was trimmed by 1 base and the J gene end by 5 bases; junction bases not matched to a gene: 13. This CDR3 has 18 amino acids. CDR3 sequence reads: CASSQGLAGRRYNNEQFF. The CDR3 DNA reads as TGCGCCAGCAGCCAAGGGCTAGCGGGCCGCAGATATAACAATGAGCAGTTCTTC.

The rearrangement uses TRBV5-1 and TRBJ2-1, with TRBD2 as a possible D gene (7 bases). This CDR3 is 13 amino acids long. Germline values: CDR1 SGHRS, CDR2 YFSETQ. V lost 6 bases, J lost 6 bases, and 13 bases lay in between. The CDR3 nucleotides read TGCGCCAGCAATATCGGGGGGCTCAATGAGCAGTTCTTC. It specifies CASNIGGLNEQFF.

The chain recombines TRBV5-6 with TRBJ1-2; 9 bases fit TRBD1. CDR3 length: 15 amino acids. V shed 3 bases, J shed 6 bases, and the junction held 9 bases outside the gene matches. CDR1 and CDR2 from the germline V gene are SGHDT and YYEEEE. The CDR3 nucleotides read TGTGCCAGCAGCTGGGGGACAGGGTCCGGGAATGGCTACACCTTC. Translation: CASSWGTGSGNGYTF.

This chain links TRBV5-4 with TRBJ2-3; 10 nucleotides agree with TRBD2. The CDR3 covers 12 residues. Germline assignment: CDR1 SGHNT and CDR2 YYREEE (reference sequence). Unmatched junction bases numbered 4, after V lost 3 bases and J lost 12 bases. This CDR3 is CASSSSGGLQYF. In DNA form, the CDR3 reads TGTGCCAGCAGCTCTAGCGGGGGCTTACAGTATTTT. Together with reference TRBV5-4 and TRBJ2-3, the CDR3 gives the full variable domain: ETGVTQSPTHLIKTRGQQVTLRCSSQSGHNTVSWYQQALGQGPQFIFQYYREEENGRGNFPPRFSGLQFPNYSSELNVNALELDDSALYLCASSSSGGLQYFGPGTRLTVL.